This T cell receptor beta chain was observed in a study of naive and memory T cell subsets. Points from the study as a whole: RNA-based TCR counts may shift with T cell activation and differentiation.

The beta constant-region primer was an equimolar mix of two oligonucleotides covering TRBC1 and TRBC2. TCRdb reanalysed the UMI-ligation and nested PCR reads using MiXCR and keeps one entry per CDR3 protein. The repertoire has 29,000 or so distinct CDR3 sequences, over 8.5% of them found once; the top ten carry under 20%. J lost 1 base, V lost 3 bases, and 4 bases had no gene match. The germline V gene encodes CDR1 SGHNT and CDR2 YYREEE (reference sequence). The CDR3 is 15 residues long. CD4+ T cell IFNgamma after overnight CMV lysate exposure gave donor CMV status. For this clonotype: What it binds is unknown.

The sample taken for sequencing was effector memory CD4+ T cells from blood. The subset was: effector memory, CD45RA- CD27-. The source of this sequence is a human donor in good health. This chain uses TRBV5-4 with TRBJ2-5; TRBD2 aligns across 9 bases. CDR3: CASSYGGLAQETQYF. The CDR3 DNA sequence: TGTGCCAGCAGCTACGGGGGACTAGCCCAAGAGACCCAGTACTTC.